The clone carrying this TCR beta chain was counted a few times. What it binds is unknown. This sample stems from a study of T-cell memory formation after mild COVID-19. Study background: Largely, the TCR clusters proved donor specific.

Germline values: CDR1 KGHDR, CDR2 SFDVKD. The CDR3 totals 16 residues. The V and J ends lost 4 bases and 0 bases, in that order; junction bases with no gene match: 4. It was 5'RACE with constant-segment primers that produced the TCR alpha and TCR beta cDNA libraries, which carried sample barcodes and UMIs. TCRdb processed the 5' RACE reads anew with MiXCR; each CDR3 protein has one entry. The data hold around 450,000 distinct CDR3 sequences, with approximately 25% observed a single time. Findings of the study overall: CD4/CD8 balance held among clones contracting day 15 to 85, and later expanders leaned CD4+. Some clones that responded were present in memory (sampled pre-infection), which suggests cross-reactive memory joined.

The chain uses TRBV24-1 and TRBJ2-2; 7 nucleotides agree with TRBD1. The receptor was isolated from an adult woman who had mild COVID-19 (a few samples of this study predate the infection). Cell type and time point are not known. The sequenced sample was PBMCs or a T cell subset sorted from them (not recorded which). Here the CDR3 reads CATSDVGQPNTGELFF. The CDR3 DNA follows: TGTGCCACCAGTGACGTGGGACAGCCGAACACCGGGGAGCTGTTTTTT.